This TCR beta chain comes out of a study of cytomegalovirus exposure and HLA in healthy donors. The primer mix had 60 Vbeta and 13 Jbeta primers. Only in-frame clones appear in the TCRdb table, and some are missing; sequencing was by immunoSEQ multiplex PCR. The table has under 200,000 clones, 75% to 90% seen once. This clone appeared once. This CDR3 is 13 amino acids long. Germline assignment: CDR1 SGHTA and CDR2 FQGTGA. Trimming removed 2 bases at V and 9 bases at J, with 11 bases between. Sequenced: PBMCs. This sequence joins TRBV7-3 and TRBJ2-1, with D tentatively TRBD1 (6 bases). This clonotype originated in a woman under 30 in good health and CMV-seronegative. In DNA form, the CDR3 reads TGTGCCAGCAGCTTACGCCCCAGGGGTGAGCAGTTCTTC. Translated, it gives CASSLRPRGEQFF.